The entry that follows covers one T cell receptor beta chain sequence. Its antigen is not identified. This sample was included in a study of OX40 agonist ivuxolimab in advanced cancers. Broader study findings: Not determined was the antigen specificity of the expanded peripheral T cells.

The repertoire was sequenced with immunoSEQ multiplex PCR; TCRdb's copy has only in-frame clones and lacks some. Seen here are 85,000 to 100,000 clones, 90% to 95% observed once, and the top ten hold around 0.25%. The origin of this receptor is an adult with an advanced solid tumor such as melanoma, head and neck, liver or kidney cancer. The material sequenced was CD4+ or CD8+ T cells sorted from blood, taken in a trial of the OX40 agonist ivuxolimab.

The CDR3 DNA reads as TGTGCCAGCAGTTTAAATCCGGGCCCCAGCACTGAAGCTTTCTTT. This codes for CASSLNPGPSTEAFF. The rearrangement uses TRBV28 and TRBJ1-1, with unresolved D. The CDR3 covers 15 residues. Germline V gene sequence: CDR1 MDHEN, CDR2 SYDVKM. V gave up 2 bases and J gave up 4 bases, with 14 bases separating them.